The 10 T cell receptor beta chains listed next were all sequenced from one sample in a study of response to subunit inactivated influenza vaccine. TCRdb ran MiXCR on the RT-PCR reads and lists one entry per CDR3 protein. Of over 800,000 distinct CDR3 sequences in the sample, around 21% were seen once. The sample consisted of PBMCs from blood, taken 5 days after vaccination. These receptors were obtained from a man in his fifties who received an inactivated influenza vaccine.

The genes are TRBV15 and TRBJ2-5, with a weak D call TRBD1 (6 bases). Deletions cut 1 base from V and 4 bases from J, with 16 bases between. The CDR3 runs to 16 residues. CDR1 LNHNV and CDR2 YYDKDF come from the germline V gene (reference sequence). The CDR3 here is CATSRAGTPRGETQYF. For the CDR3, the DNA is TGTGCCACCAGCAGAGCCGGGACGCCCAGGGGAGAGACCCAGTACTTC.

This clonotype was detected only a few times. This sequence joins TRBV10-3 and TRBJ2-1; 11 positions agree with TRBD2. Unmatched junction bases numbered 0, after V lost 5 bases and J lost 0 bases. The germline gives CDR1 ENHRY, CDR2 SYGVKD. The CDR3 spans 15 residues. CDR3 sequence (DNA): TGTGCCATCAGTACTAGCGGGAGCTCCTACAATGAGCAGTTCTTC. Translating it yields CAISTSGSSYNEQFF.

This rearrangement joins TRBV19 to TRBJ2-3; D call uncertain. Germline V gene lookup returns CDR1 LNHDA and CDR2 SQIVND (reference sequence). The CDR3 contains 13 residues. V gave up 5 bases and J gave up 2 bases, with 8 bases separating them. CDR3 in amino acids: CASSPRVTDTQYF. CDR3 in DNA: TGTGCCAGTAGTCCCCGGGTCACAGATACGCAGTATTTT.

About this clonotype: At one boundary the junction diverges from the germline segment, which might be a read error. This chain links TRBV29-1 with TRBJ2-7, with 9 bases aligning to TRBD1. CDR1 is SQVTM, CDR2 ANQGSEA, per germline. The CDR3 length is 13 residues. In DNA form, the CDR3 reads TGCAGCGTTACGGGACAGGGAAGTTACGAGCAGTGCTTC. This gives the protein CSVTGQGSYEQCF.

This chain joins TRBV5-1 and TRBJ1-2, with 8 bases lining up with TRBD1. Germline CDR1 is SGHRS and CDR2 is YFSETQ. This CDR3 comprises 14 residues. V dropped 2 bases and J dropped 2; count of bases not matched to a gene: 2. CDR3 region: CASSLQGENYGYTF. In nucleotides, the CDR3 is TGCGCCAGCAGCTTACAGGGGGAGAACTATGGCTACACCTTC.

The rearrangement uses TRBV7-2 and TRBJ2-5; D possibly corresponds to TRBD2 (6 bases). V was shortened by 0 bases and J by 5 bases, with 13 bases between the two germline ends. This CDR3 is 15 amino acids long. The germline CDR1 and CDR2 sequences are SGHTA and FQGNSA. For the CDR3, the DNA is TGTGCCAGCAGCTTAGCGGTCGGGGGATGGGAGACCCAGTACTTC. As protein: CASSLAVGGWETQYF.

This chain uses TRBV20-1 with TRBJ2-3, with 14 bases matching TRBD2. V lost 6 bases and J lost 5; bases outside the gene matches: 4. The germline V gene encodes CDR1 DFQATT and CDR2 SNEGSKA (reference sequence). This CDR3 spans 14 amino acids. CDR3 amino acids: CSARTSGGRDTQYF. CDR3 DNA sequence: TGCAGTGCCCGGACTAGCGGGGGGAGAGATACGCAGTATTTT.

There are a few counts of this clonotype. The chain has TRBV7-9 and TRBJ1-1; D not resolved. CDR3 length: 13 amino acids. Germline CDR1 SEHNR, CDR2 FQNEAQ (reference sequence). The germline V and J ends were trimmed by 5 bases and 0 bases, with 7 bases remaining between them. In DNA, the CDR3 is TGTGCCAGCAGCCAACAATTGAACACTGAAGCTTTCTTT. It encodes CASSQQLNTEAFF.

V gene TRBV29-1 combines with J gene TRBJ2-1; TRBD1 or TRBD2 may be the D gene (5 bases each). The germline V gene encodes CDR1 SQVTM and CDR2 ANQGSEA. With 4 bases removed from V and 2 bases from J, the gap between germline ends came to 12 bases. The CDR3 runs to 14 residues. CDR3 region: CSVVKRGTYNEQFF. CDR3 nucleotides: TGCAGCGTTGTTAAACGGGGCACCTACAATGAGCAGTTCTTC.

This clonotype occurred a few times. The CDR3 region has the DNA TGTGCCGTAGGGGGAGATACGCAGTATTTT. This codes for CAVGGDTQYF. The chain combines TRBV24-1 with TRBJ2-3, with D possibly TRBD1 on 6 matching bases. The V and J ends lost 12 bases and 5 bases respectively, with 8 bases between them. The germline CDR1 and CDR2 sequences are KGHDR and SFDVKD. The length of the CDR3 is 10 residues.